Shown below are 18 T cell receptor beta chains from a single sample sequenced in a study of glioma-infiltrating T cells after dendritic cell vaccination. Here immunoSEQ multiplex PCR was the method, and the copy in TCRdb shows in-frame clones only, minus some. The table lists tens of thousands of clones, roughly 89% of them singletons, with approximately 3% in the top ten. The input for sequencing was blood, taken before dendritic cell vaccination. These receptors all stem from a human donor with glioblastoma.

The CDR3 DNA follows: TGTGCCAGCAGACTCACTAGCGGGAGTGTGCTTGAGCAGTTCTTC. This translates into CASRLTSGSVLEQFF. The V call is TRBV19, the J call TRBJ2-1, with 11 bases that match TRBD2. This CDR3 has 15 amino acids. J gave up 9 bases and V 9 bases, and 13 bases lay outside the gene matches. CDR1 LNHDA and CDR2 SQIVND come from the germline V gene (reference sequence).

This chain links TRBV11-3 with TRBJ2-2; no definite D call. Between the trimmed V and J ends, which lost 3 bases and 9 bases, there was a span of 8 bases. Germline V gene lookup returns CDR1 SGHNT and CDR2 YENEEA. The CDR3 contains 12 residues. CDR3 bases: TGTGCCAGCAGCTTCGGCGGCCGGGAGCTGTTTTTT. Its protein is CASSFGGRELFF.

For this clone: Additional DNA sequences in this sample encode the identical CDR3. This chain links TRBV5-6 with TRBJ1-2; D is perhaps TRBD1 (6 bases). The CDR3 is 15 residues long. CDR1 and CDR2 from the germline V gene are SGHDT and YYEEEE. Between the trimmed V and J ends, which lost 2 bases and 6 bases, there was a span of 17 bases. The CDR3 DNA is TGTGCCAGCAGCTTATTGGGACAAGGGGGAGATGGCTACACCTTC. Translation: CASSLLGQGGDGYTF.

The CDR3 nucleotides read TGTGCCAGTAGTATTTCCGGGACACCCGTGTCCCAGTACTTC. This gives the protein CASSISGTPVSQYF. The chain couples TRBV19 to TRBJ2-5; TRBD1 might be the D (6 bases). From germline, CDR1 is LNHDA and CDR2 SQIVND (reference sequence). V gave up 3 bases and J gave up 9 bases, with 17 bases separating them. The CDR3 has 14 amino acids.

The chain has TRBV27 and TRBJ1-2; TRBD1 is a possible D gene (6 bases). Germline CDR1 is MNHEY and CDR2 is SMNVEV (reference sequence). The germline V and J ends were trimmed by 2 bases and 6 bases, with 22 bases remaining between them. CDR3 size: 17 residues. The chain's CDR3 is CASSLGPGALYGDGYTF. CDR3 DNA sequence: TGTGCCAGCAGTTTAGGTCCAGGGGCCCTCTACGGGGATGGCTACACCTTC.

This chain links TRBV10-3 with TRBJ2-3; 11 nucleotides line up with TRBD2. V was clipped by 4 bases and J by 2 bases; unmatched bases: 2. Germline CDR1 is ENHRY and CDR2 is SYGVKD. This CDR3 comprises 15 residues. The CDR3 nucleotides are TGTGCCATCAGTGGGGGACTAGCGGACACAGATACGCAGTATTTT. Translated, it gives CAISGGLADTDTQYF.

The chain recombines TRBV19 with TRBJ2-1; a weak D match, TRBD2 (5 bases). CDR1 LNHDA and CDR2 SQIVND come from the germline V gene (reference sequence). This CDR3 has 15 residues. V was pared by 7 bases and J by 0 bases, with 13 bases between. The CDR3 is CASKGGLPSYNEQFF. DNA for the CDR3: TGTGCCAGTAAGGGCGGGTTACCCTCCTACAATGAGCAGTTCTTC.

The chain employs TRBV30 and TRBJ2-5; D remains ambiguous. V dropped 8 bases and J dropped 5 bases, with 21 bases sitting between them. The CDR3 runs 14 residues. Looked up from germline, CDR1 is GTSNPN and CDR2 is SVGIG (reference sequence). CDR3 sequence reads: CALDLGFRSETQYF. CDR3 DNA: TGTGCCCTGGATCTAGGCTTCCGGAGCGAGACCCAGTACTTC.

J is TRBJ1-5 and V is TRBV10-3; 8 nucleotides align to TRBD1. J gave up 7 bases and V 3 bases, and 5 bases lay outside the gene matches. The CDR3 is 14 residues long. Germline CDR1 is ENHRY and CDR2 is SYGVKD. CDR3 coding DNA: TGTGCCATCAGTGAAGACAGGGGTTCACAGCCCCAGCATTTT. Translated, it gives CAISEDRGSQPQHF.

CDR3 amino acids: CASSQEGQANYGYTF. The DNA of the CDR3 is TGCGCCAGCAGCCAAGAGGGGCAAGCTAACTATGGCTACACCTTC. The chain links TRBV4-1 to TRBJ1-2; a possible D gene is TRBD1 (5 bases). Trimming left V 0 bases short and J 0 bases short, with 8 bases between. The CDR3 extends over 15 amino acids. The V gene's germline CDR1 is MGHRA and CDR2 YSYEKL.

The chain is built from TRBV5-1 and TRBJ1-2, with 9 bases that match TRBD1. The germline gives CDR1 SGHRS, CDR2 YFSETQ. The CDR3 extends over 14 amino acids. The J segment lost 8 bases and the V segment lost 0 bases, leaving 5 bases of the junction unmatched. CDR3 in amino acids: CASSLAWTGVGYTF. The CDR3 DNA is TGCGCCAGCAGCTTGGCCTGGACAGGGGTCGGCTACACCTTC.

The chain employs TRBV6-6 and TRBJ2-7; 12 nucleotides align to TRBD2. The length of the CDR3 is 14 residues. Germline CDR1 MNHNY, CDR2 SVGAGI (reference sequence). The V gene end was trimmed by 6 bases and the J gene end by 3 bases; junction bases not matched to a gene: 3. The CDR3 nucleotides read TGTGCCAGCAGAAGGGGACTAGCGGGCTACGAGCAGTACTTC. Its translation: CASRRGLAGYEQYF.

V gene TRBV7-2 combines with J gene TRBJ1-2, with a tentative D call TRBD1 (5 bases). The V gene lost 5 bases and the J gene lost 4 bases, with 14 bases spanning the gap. The CDR3 totals 14 residues. The germline V gene has CDR1 SGHTA and CDR2 FQGNSA. CDR3 coding DNA: TGTGCCAGCAGCCTTGAAGGGGACTTCTATGGCTACACCTTC. Translated, it gives CASSLEGDFYGYTF.

The rearrangement joins TRBV9 to TRBJ2-7; weak D call: TRBD2 (6 bases). The CDR3 contains 14 residues. The V end was cut by 0 bases, the J end by 4 bases, with 11 bases between. CDR1 is SGDLS, CDR2 YYNGEE, per germline. CDR3 sequence (DNA): TGTGCCAGCAGCGTAGCCGGGAGTACTTACGAGCAGTACTTC. It codes for CASSVAGSTYEQYF.

This clone was counted a few times. The chain combines TRBV30 with TRBJ2-3, with 10 bases aligning to TRBD1. The junction had 6 bases not matched to a gene; V was cut back by 3 bases and J by 3 bases. The germline gives CDR1 GTSNPN, CDR2 SVGIG (reference sequence). This CDR3 comprises 15 residues. CDR3: CAWRGTGANTDTQYF. The CDR3 DNA follows: TGTGCCTGGAGGGGGACAGGGGCAAATACAGATACGCAGTATTTT.

The chain couples TRBV6-6 to TRBJ2-7; D gene uncertain. Germline CDR1 MNHNY, CDR2 SVGAGI (reference sequence). Between the trimmed V and J ends, which lost 4 bases and 2 bases, there was a span of 3 bases. This CDR3 spans 11 amino acids. The chain's CDR3 is CASSSAYEQYF. The CDR3 DNA sequence: TGTGCCAGCAGTTCAGCCTACGAGCAGTACTTC.

The rearrangement joins TRBV6-1 to TRBJ1-2; D remains unclear. The V end was cut by 5 bases, the J end by 7 bases, with 17 bases between. The CDR3 runs to 14 residues. Germline values: CDR1 MNHNS, CDR2 SASEGT. The CDR3 coding sequence is TGTGCCAGCAGTCTCCGGGAGAGAATCCCTGGCTACACCTTC. It encodes CASSLRERIPGYTF.

The chain recombines TRBV19 with TRBJ2-7; D possibly corresponds to TRBD2 (6 bases). The V end was cut by 3 bases, the J end by 2 bases, with 14 bases between. The CDR3 loop spans 15 amino acids. CDR1 is LNHDA, CDR2 SQIVND, per germline (reference sequence). The CDR3 nucleotides are TGTGCCAGTAGTATTGGACTAAGCGGTACCTACGAGCAGTACTTC. This translates into CASSIGLSGTYEQYF.